This T cell receptor (beta chain) was captured in a study of cytomegalovirus exposure and HLA in healthy donors. Study findings and constraints: TCR beta sequences reportedly predicted most subjects' HLA-A and HLA-B alleles accurately.

The PCR ran on 60 Vbeta and 13 Jbeta primers. Sequencing used immunoSEQ multiplex PCR; TCRdb keeps in-frame clones, though not all of them. This sample yields a few hundred thousand clones, of which roughly 89% are seen a single time; more than 2% belongs to the top ten. Note on this clone: Its antigen is undetermined.

This CDR3 region has 13 residues. CDR1 and CDR2 (germline): MNHEY, SMNVEV (reference sequence). The TCR was taken from a woman aged 18 to 35 in good health and CMV-seronegative. Material: PBMCs. This rearrangement joins TRBV27 to TRBJ2-5; D is undetermined. The end of the DNA aligns better with TRBJ2-7, so the J call may be wrong. The chain's CDR3 is CASSLSLTYEQYF. The CDR3 region has the DNA TGTGCCAGCAGTTTATCTCTCACTTACGAGCAGTACTTC.